Shown below are 19 T cell receptor beta chains from a single sample sequenced in a study of CD8 T cell repertoires and HIV-1 epitope variants. Using immunoSEQ multiplex PCR, the repertoire was profiled, and TCRdb retains in-frame clones only, with some absent. Of over 90,000 clones listed, 74% are singletons. Sequenced: uncultured baseline CD8+ T cells from peripheral blood mononuclear cells (PBMCs). The source of these receptors is a male donor with HIV.

This chain connects TRBV6-4 to TRBJ1-5; weak D call: TRBD1 (5 bases). Germline V lookup: CDR1 MRHNA, CDR2 SNTAGT. The germline V and J ends were trimmed by 6 bases and 0 bases, with 12 bases remaining between them. CDR3 length equals 15 residues. This CDR3 is CASRMTDLSNQPQHF. CDR3 coding DNA: TGTGCCAGCAGGATGACAGATCTTAGCAATCAGCCCCAGCATTTT.

A few counts support this clone. The rearrangement uses TRBV9 and TRBJ1-1; D ambiguous. This CDR3 comprises 16 residues. Deletions cut 0 bases from V and 0 bases from J, with 12 bases between. Per the germline V gene, CDR1 is SGDLS and CDR2 is YYNGEE. CDR3 in DNA: TGTGCCAGCAGCGTAGCTGATGGGATGATGAACACTGAAGCTTTCTTT. Protein sequence: CASSVADGMMNTEAFF.

The chain employs TRBV6-5 and TRBJ2-2; D is uncertain. Germline CDR1 MNHEY, CDR2 SVGAGI. The V end lost 0 bases, the J end lost 3 bases, and 8 bases lay between the germline ends. This CDR3 contains 15 residues. The CDR3: CASSYSELDTGELFF. DNA of the CDR3: TGTGCCAGCAGTTACTCGGAGCTGGACACCGGGGAGCTGTTTTTT.

For the CDR3, the DNA is TGTGCCAGCAGCTTAACTGTGGATACGCAGTATTTT. Translated, it gives CASSLTVDTQYF. The V call is TRBV7-9, the J call TRBJ2-3, with unresolved D. With 2 bases removed from V and 6 bases from J, the gap between germline ends came to 6 bases. The germline V gene has CDR1 SEHNR and CDR2 FQNEAQ (reference sequence). The CDR3 runs to 12 residues.

The chain has TRBV28 and TRBJ2-6, with 8 bases lining up with TRBD1. Germline lookup yields CDR1 MDHEN and CDR2 SYDVKM. J lost 0 bases, V lost 5 bases, and 3 bases had no gene match. This CDR3 has 16 amino acids. CDR3 bases: TGTGCCAGCAGTATTACAGGGGGCTCTGGGGCCAACGTCCTGACTTTC. It is translated as CASSITGGSGANVLTF.

The chain uses TRBV5-6 and TRBJ2-7, with D unresolved. CDR3 length equals 15 residues. The germline CDR1 and CDR2 sequences are SGHDT and YYEEEE. Trimming removed 2 bases at V and 2 bases at J, with 14 bases between. The CDR3 DNA follows: TGTGCCAGCAGCTTTACAGAACAGTCGGCCTACGAGCAGTACTTC. It encodes CASSFTEQSAYEQYF.

This clone was observed a few times. The DNA for the CDR3 is TGTGCCAGCAGTTTGGCTTACAGAAGCTCCTACAATGAGCAGTTCTTC. It translates to CASSLAYRSSYNEQFF. The rearrangement uses TRBV28 and TRBJ2-1; D gene ambiguous. Trimming pared 3 bases from V and 0 bases from J, leaving 12 bases between. The CDR3 runs to 16 residues. Per the germline V gene, CDR1 is MDHEN and CDR2 is SYDVKM.

The table lists this clone with a few counts. This rearrangement joins TRBV7-9 to TRBJ2-3; 7 bases map to TRBD2. Germline V CDR1 and CDR2: SEHNR, FQNEAQ (reference sequence). This CDR3 comprises 14 residues. The J segment lost 1 base and the V segment lost 2 bases, leaving 0 bases of the junction unmatched. The CDR3: CASSLTSGTDTQYF. CDR3 sequence (DNA): TGTGCCAGCAGCTTAACTAGCGGCACAGATACGCAGTATTTT.

The rearrangement uses TRBV6-5 and TRBJ1-1, with D tentatively TRBD1 (5 bases). With 2 bases removed from V and 10 bases from J, the gap between germline ends came to 20 bases. The germline gives CDR1 MNHEY, CDR2 SVGAGI. The CDR3 totals 15 residues. CDR3 nucleotides: TGTGCCAGCAGTTACGCAGTGGAGGGGACTCTCGGAGCTTTCTTT. This codes for CASSYAVEGTLGAFF.

The gene calls are TRBV9 and TRBJ1-6, with D tentatively TRBD1 (5 bases). V was shortened by 4 bases and J by 6 bases, with 8 bases between the two germline ends. Looked up from germline, CDR1 is SGDLS and CDR2 is YYNGEE. The CDR3 has 13 amino acids. CDR3 coding DNA: TGTGCCAGCAGCTCCCAGGGTAATTCACCCCTCCACTTT. This encodes CASSSQGNSPLHF.

This clone was recorded once. The V and J genes are TRBV9 and TRBJ1-3; no clear D. Germline V lookup: CDR1 SGDLS, CDR2 YYNGEE. The CDR3 has 16 amino acids. V was shortened by 0 bases and J by 1 base, with 11 bases between the two germline ends. The CDR3 is CASSVDTGGSGNTIYF. CDR3 nucleotides: TGTGCCAGCAGCGTAGATACGGGCGGGTCTGGAAACACCATATATTTT.

Here the CDR3 reads CAWALGQGRSYEQYF. CDR3 nucleotides: TGTGCCTGGGCCCTGGGACAGGGCCGGTCCTACGAGCAGTACTTC. The genes are TRBV30 and TRBJ2-7, with 9 nucleotides matching TRBD1. Germline assignment: CDR1 GTSNPN and CDR2 SVGIG (reference sequence). The V gene end was trimmed by 5 bases and the J gene end by 1 base; junction bases not matched to a gene: 9. The CDR3 contains 15 residues.

The rearrangement joins TRBV6-5 to TRBJ2-7; 9 bases agree with TRBD1. Trimming removed 6 bases from V and 2 bases from J; junction bases left unmatched: 5. Germline lookup yields CDR1 MNHEY and CDR2 SVGAGI. The CDR3 extends over 14 amino acids. The CDR3 region has the DNA TGTGCCAGCAGACAGGACAGGGGACCCTACGAGCAGTACTTC. Its protein is CASRQDRGPYEQYF.

The genes are TRBV7-2 and TRBJ2-3; a weak D match, TRBD2 (5 bases). This CDR3 spans 14 amino acids. CDR1 and CDR2 from the germline V gene are SGHTA and FQGNSA. The germline V and J ends were trimmed by 5 bases and 2 bases, with 11 bases remaining between them. The CDR3 spells CASSARGTTDTQYF. The CDR3 bases are TGTGCCAGCAGCGCCCGGGGAACCACAGATACGCAGTATTTT.

The chain joins TRBV28 to TRBJ2-1; TRBD1 matches 12 bases. J lost 10 bases, V lost 6 bases, and 10 bases had no gene match. This CDR3 spans 15 amino acids. Germline V lookup: CDR1 MDHEN, CDR2 SYDVKM. In DNA, the CDR3 is TGTGCCAGCAGCCTCCCGGGACAGGGGGCAAGGGAGCAGTTCTTC. As protein: CASSLPGQGAREQFF.

This chain links TRBV9 with TRBJ2-3; the D is unclear. CDR1 is SGDLS and CDR2 is YYNGEE in the germline V gene. Trimming removed 0 bases from V and 5 bases from J, with 4 bases in between. There are 12 residues in the CDR3. CDR3 coding DNA: TGTGCCAGCAGCGTAGCCGAAGATACGCAGTATTTT. Translation gives CASSVAEDTQYF.

This chain connects TRBV30 to TRBJ1-5; weak D call: TRBD1 (6 bases). CDR1 and CDR2 (germline): GTSNPN, SVGIG (reference sequence). The CDR3 contains 15 residues. V lost 4 bases and J 3 bases, leaving 16 bases between the germline ends. The CDR3 nucleotides are TGTGCCTGGACCCAGTCCCGGGGGCTCAATCAGCCCCAGCATTTT. Translating gives CAWTQSRGLNQPQHF.

The chain carries TRBV7-9 and TRBJ2-7, with D maybe TRBD1 (5 bases). Germline lookup yields CDR1 SEHNR and CDR2 FQNEAQ (reference sequence). V lost 4 bases and J lost 0, with 7 bases in between. CDR3 length: 13 residues. The DNA for the CDR3 is TGTGCCAGCAGCTCCCAGGGCTCCTACGAGCAGTACTTC. Amino acids: CASSSQGSYEQYF.

The V gene is TRBV5-1, the J gene TRBJ2-2, with 10 positions matching TRBD2. This CDR3 has 16 amino acids. J lost 7 bases, V lost 0 bases, and 6 bases had no gene match. Germline loops: CDR1 SGHRS, CDR2 YFSETQ. CDR3 loop: CASSLVLAGHNGELFF. The CDR3 nucleotides read TGCGCCAGCAGCTTGGTACTAGCGGGGCATAACGGGGAGCTGTTTTTT. The full variable domain, completed using reference TRBV5-1 and TRBJ2-2, is KAGVTQTPRYLIKTRGQQVTLSCSPISGHRSVSWYQQTPGQGLQFLFEYFSETQRNKGNFPGRFSGRQFSNSRSEMNVSTLELGDSALYLCASSLVLAGHNGELFFGEGSRLTVL.